A selection of T cell receptor beta chains follows, all from one sample in a study of CD8 T cells in ankylosing spondylitis. TCRdb re-analysed the 5' RACE reads in MiXCR, keeping a single row per CDR3 protein. The sample has some 52,000 distinct CDR3 sequences, 6.5% to 9% seen once. Sequencing was done on a sample of blood, either unsorted or a sorted T cell fraction (not recorded which). The receptors derive from a female donor with ankylosing spondylitis or in good health (not recorded which). CDR3s include the opening cysteine and the closing phenylalanine or tryptophan. Each record gives: D gene, J gene, V gene, clone size, CDR3 protein, CDR3 DNA. D genes are given only for firm matches. The size field is filled for only some rows; it gives once, few, many or a size class.

>-|TRBJ2-5|TRBV15|many
CATSRAHAGQETQYF
TGTGCCACCAGCAGAGCTCACGCGGGCCAAGAGACCCAGTACTTC
>TRBD1|TRBJ1-4|TRBV28|many
CASSPGTGGPQLFF
TGTGCCAGCAGCCCCGGGACAGGGGGTCCGCAACTGTTTTTT
>-|TRBJ2-6|TRBV27|many
CASSLLGYEDHPANVLTF
TGTGCCAGCAGTTTATTGGGCTACGAAGACCACCCGGCCAACGTCCTGACTTTC
>-|TRBJ1-2|TRBV6-1|many
CASSSRRSSGGYTF
TGTGCCAGCAGCTCCCGGAGGTCCTCAGGGGGCTACACCTTC
>-|TRBJ2-1|TRBV20-1|many
CSASPFGSSTYNEQFF
TGCAGTGCTTCCCCCTTCGGGAGTAGCACCTACAATGAGCAGTTCTTC
>TRBD1|TRBJ1-1|TRBV11-3|-
CASSTRQGPNTEAFF
TGTGCCAGCAGCACACGACAGGGACCGAACACTGAAGCTTTCTTT
>TRBD2|TRBJ2-3|TRBV3-1|many
CASSQEGGLAGRDTQYF
TGTGCCAGCAGCCAAGAGGGAGGACTAGCGGGGCGAGATACGCAGTATTTT
>-|TRBJ2-1|TRBV20-1|many
CSAREETRPYNEQFF
TGCAGTGCTAGAGAAGAGACACGTCCATACAATGAGCAGTTCTTC
>-|TRBJ2-3|TRBV7-2|many
CASQPTGGWTDTQYF
TGTGCCAGCCAACCCACGGGGGGCTGGACAGATACGCAGTATTTT
>TRBD1|TRBJ1-2|TRBV5-1|-
CASSLDATGPNRGYTF
TGCGCCAGCAGCTTGGATGCGACAGGGCCGAATAGGGGCTACACCTTC
>TRBD1|TRBJ2-3|TRBV20-1|few
CSARDRAVLLDTQYF
TGCAGTGCGCGCGACAGGGCGGTGCTTCTAGATACGCAGTATTTT
>-|TRBJ1-1|TRBV29-1|many
CSVEGARGTEAFF
TGCAGCGTTGAGGGGGCAAGAGGCACTGAAGCTTTCTTT
>-|TRBJ2-2|TRBV7-2|-
CASSLGGRELFF
TGTGCCAGCAGCCTAGGGGGACGGGAGCTGTTTTTT
>TRBD1|TRBJ1-1|TRBV5-1|many
CASSLDEDRGLTEAFF
TGCGCCAGCAGCTTGGATGAGGACAGGGGCTTAACTGAAGCTTTCTTT
>-|TRBJ2-1|TRBV12-3/TRBV12-4|many
CASSLFAQGQFF
TGTGCCAGCAGTTTGTTCGCCCAGGGGCAGTTCTTC
>-|TRBJ2-1|TRBV4-2|many
CASSQDISSVDEQFF
TGTGCCAGCAGCCAAGATATTAGTTCCGTGGATGAGCAGTTCTTC
>-|TRBJ2-3|TRBV7-2|-
CASSGLTDTQYF
TGTGCCAGCAGCGGACTCACAGATACGCAGTATTTT
>-|TRBJ1-2|TRBV14|many
CASSTGQAYTF
TGTGCCAGCAGCACGGGCCAGGCCTACACCTTC
>-|TRBJ1-4|TRBV5-5|many
CASSPLQISNEKLFF
TGTGCCAGCAGCCCCCTGCAGATAAGCAATGAAAAACTGTTTTTT
>TRBD1|TRBJ2-2|TRBV20-1|many
CSARDGQGAKTGELFF
TGCAGTGCTAGAGATGGACAGGGGGCGAAAACCGGGGAGCTGTTTTTT
>-|TRBJ1-1|TRBV7-9|-
CASSLVDRTEAFF
TGTGCCAGCAGCTTAGTCGACAGGACTGAAGCTTTCTTT
>-|TRBJ2-3|TRBV6-5|few
CASRTLGFGADTQYF
TGTGCCAGCAGGACCCTAGGCTTCGGCGCAGATACGCAGTATTTT
>-|TRBJ1-2|TRBV6-2/TRBV6-3|few
CASSYSPGRRGSYGYTF
TGTGCCAGCAGTTACTCGCCGGGACGGAGGGGTTCCTATGGCTACACCTTC
>TRBD1|TRBJ2-5|TRBV5-1|many
CASSFQGAEETQYF
TGCGCCAGCAGCTTCCAGGGGGCGGAGGAGACCCAGTACTTC
>-|TRBJ2-2|TRBV5-1|many
CASSLSQAGELFF
TGCGCCAGCAGCTTGTCCCAGGCTGGGGAGCTGTTTTTT
>TRBD1|TRBJ1-1|TRBV7-2|many
CASSAPDRALSTEAFF
TGTGCCAGCAGCGCTCCCGACAGGGCCTTATCTACTGAAGCTTTCTTT
>-|TRBJ2-3|TRBV10-3|many
CAISEGDTQYF
TGTGCCATCAGTGAAGGGGATACGCAGTATTTT
>TRBD2|TRBJ2-3|TRBV3-1|many
CASSLYRVRGASTDTQYF
TGTGCCAGCAGCCTATATCGTGTGCGGGGGGCTAGCACAGATACGCAGTATTTT
>-|TRBJ1-2|TRBV20-1|many
CSASTSYGYTF
TGCAGTGCAAGCACGAGCTATGGCTACACCTTC
>-|TRBJ1-1|TRBV20-1|many
CSAGLTVNTEAFF
TGCAGTGCTGGATTGACAGTGAACACTGAAGCTTTCTTT
>TRBD1|TRBJ2-7|TRBV19|many
CASSTGRDSSYEQYF
TGTGCCAGTAGTACTGGCCGGGACAGTTCCTACGAGCAGTACTTC
>-|TRBJ2-7|TRBV6-6|many
CASRSLSSYEQYF
TGTGCCAGCAGGAGCCTTAGCTCCTACGAGCAGTACTTC
>-|TRBJ2-5|TRBV13|many
CASSLVRRETQYF
TGTGCCAGCAGCTTAGTTAGAAGGGAGACCCAGTACTTC
>-|TRBJ2-1|TRBV7-2|many
CASSLTREAYNEQFF
TGTGCCAGCAGCCTAACCAGGGAGGCCTACAATGAGCAGTTCTTC
>-|TRBJ1-2|TRBV12-3/TRBV12-4|many
CASSFAGAGYTF
TGTGCCAGCAGTTTCGCGGGCGCAGGCTACACCTTC
>TRBD1|TRBJ2-2|TRBV7-2|few
CASSLGQGAGTGELFF
TGTGCCAGCAGCTTAGGACAGGGGGCGGGCACCGGGGAGCTGTTTTTT
>-|TRBJ1-5|TRBV12-3/TRBV12-4|many
CASSLATDLVHF
TGTGCCAGCAGTTTAGCCACAGACCTGGTGCATTTT
>-|TRBJ2-3|TRBV20-1|many
CSAAHRRLSTDTQYF
TGCAGTGCAGCCCACCGGCGGCTTAGCACAGATACGCAGTATTTT
>TRBD1|TRBJ1-5|TRBV20-1|few
CCATPGRIQGEIIRNQPQHF
TGCTGTGCTACCCCAGGGCGGATTCAGGGGGAGATAATCCGGAATCAGCCCCAGCATTTT
>TRBD1|TRBJ1-3|TRBV5-6|many
CASSPPGQTGNTIYF
TGTGCCAGCAGTCCCCCGGGACAGACTGGAAACACCATATATTTT
>-|TRBJ1-1|TRBV20-1|many
CSARDPRKAFF
TGCAGTGCTAGAGATCCCAGAAAAGCTTTCTTT
>TRBD1|TRBJ1-5|TRBV20-1|many
CSARGGTGGGNQPQHF
TGCAGTGCTAGGGGCGGGACAGGGGGTGGCAATCAGCCCCAGCATTTT
>TRBD2|TRBJ2-1|TRBV7-2|-
CASSLVSGRGYNEQFF
TGTGCCAGCAGCTTAGTTAGCGGGAGAGGGTACAATGAGCAGTTCTTC
>TRBD1|TRBJ1-5|TRBV12-3/TRBV12-4|many
CASSFTGGSVQPQHF
TGTGCCAGCAGTTTCACAGGGGGAAGCGTTCAGCCCCAGCATTTT
>-|TRBJ1-1|TRBV28|many
CASTYPGGGTEAFF
TGTGCCAGCACCTACCCTGGGGGAGGCACTGAAGCTTTCTTT
>TRBD1|TRBJ2-2|TRBV12-3/TRBV12-4|many
CASRHRTGVPGELFF
TGTGCCAGCAGACATCGAACAGGGGTCCCCGGGGAGCTGTTTTTT
>TRBD2|TRBJ2-1|TRBV27|many
CASSPGTSGSPYNEQFF
TGTGCCAGCAGTCCCGGGACTAGCGGTTCTCCCTACAATGAGCAGTTCTTC
>-|TRBJ1-2|TRBV12-3/TRBV12-4|many
CASRGDYYGYTF
TGTGCCAGCAGGGGAGACTACTATGGCTACACCTTC
>-|TRBJ2-3|TRBV10-1|many
CASSGQQVTDTQYF
TGCGCCAGCAGTGGACAACAGGTCACAGATACGCAGTATTTT
>TRBD1|TRBJ2-7|TRBV5-6|many
CASSRYGQGAYEQYF
TGTGCCAGCAGCCGATACGGACAGGGGGCTTACGAGCAGTACTTC
>-|TRBJ1-2|TRBV12-3/TRBV12-4|many
CASSFQGGGYTF
TGTGCCAGCAGTTTTCAGGGAGGTGGCTACACCTTC
>-|TRBJ2-1|TRBV7-8|-
CASSPRSNTPNEQFF
TGTGCCAGCAGCCCGCGCTCAAACACGCCCAATGAGCAGTTCTTC
>-|TRBJ2-2|TRBV12-3/TRBV12-4|many
CASSLGFRELFF
TGTGCCAGCAGTTTGGGCTTTCGGGAGCTGTTTTTT
>-|TRBJ1-2|TRBV28|-
CASSPDSYGGYTF
TGTGCCAGCAGCCCGGACAGTTATGGAGGCTACACCTTC
>TRBD1|TRBJ1-5|TRBV6-1|many
CASSSKQGAYNQPQHF
TGTGCCAGCAGTAGCAAACAGGGGGCATACAATCAGCCCCAGCATTTT